The 29 T cell receptor beta chains listed next were all sequenced from one sample in a study of OX40 agonist ivuxolimab in advanced cancers. The method was immunoSEQ multiplex PCR; TCRdb's version includes in-frame clones alone and lacks a portion of them. The sample shows tens of thousands of clones, roughly 73% of them seen only once. Sequenced material: CD4+ or CD8+ T cells sorted from blood, taken in a trial of the OX40 agonist ivuxolimab. The receptors derive from an adult with an advanced solid tumor such as melanoma, head and neck, liver or kidney cancer.

V and J are TRBV7-6 and TRBJ1-1; D unresolved. With 5 bases removed from V and 0 bases from J, the gap between germline ends came to 16 bases. In germline, CDR1 is SGHVS, CDR2 FNYEAQ. The length of the CDR3 is 16 residues. CDR3 bases: TGTGCCAGCAGCCCACTGGAAGCCAACATGAACACTGAAGCTTTCTTT. The encoded protein is CASSPLEANMNTEAFF.

The chain is built from TRBV7-9 and TRBJ1-2; D possibly corresponds to TRBD1 (5 bases). CDR3 size: 16 residues. Germline values: CDR1 SEHNR, CDR2 FQNEAQ (reference sequence). Trimming pared 0 bases from V and 2 bases from J, leaving 13 bases between. The CDR3 DNA follows: TGTGCCAGCAGCTTAGCCCTGACAGAACTGAACTATGGCTACACCTTC. As protein: CASSLALTELNYGYTF.

A few counts support this clone. J is TRBJ1-1 and V is TRBV6-5; no reliable D call. Germline-derived CDR1 and CDR2 are MNHEY and SVGAGI. V lost 5 bases and J 1 base, leaving 11 bases between the germline ends. The CDR3 is made up of 14 amino acids. Here the CDR3 reads CASSAEVANTEAFF. The CDR3 DNA is TGTGCCAGCAGTGCAGAGGTCGCGAACACTGAAGCTTTCTTT.

For the CDR3, the DNA is TGTGCCAGCAGCTTGAAACTTCTAAACGGGGAGCAGTTCTTC. Protein: CASSLKLLNGEQFF. This chain connects TRBV4-2 to TRBJ2-1; the D is unclear. Germline lookup yields CDR1 LGHNA and CDR2 YNFKEQ. Trimming cost V 5 bases and J 10 bases, with 18 bases left between them. This CDR3 spans 14 amino acids.

This clone is medium-sized within its sample. The gene calls are TRBV9 and TRBJ2-2, with TRBD2 identical over 8 bases. Germline V gene sequence: CDR1 SGDLS, CDR2 YYNGEE. The CDR3 has 16 residues. The V and J ends lost 1 base and 4 bases, in that order; junction bases with no gene match: 6. CDR3: CASSVNIRGGTGELFF. In DNA form, the CDR3 reads TGTGCCAGCAGCGTAAATATCCGGGGGGGCACCGGGGAGCTGTTTTTT.

The CDR3 here is CASSLWRSQHF. The CDR3 bases are TGTGCCAGCAGTTTATGGCGATCCCAGCATTTT. The chain links TRBV28 to TRBJ1-5; no clear D. This CDR3 is built from 11 residues. V was pared by 0 bases and J by 11 bases, with 5 bases between. Germline loops: CDR1 MDHEN, CDR2 SYDVKM.

This chain connects TRBV15 to TRBJ1-1; possibly TRBD1 for D (5 bases). This CDR3 is 14 amino acids long. Germline assignment: CDR1 LNHNV and CDR2 YYDKDF (reference sequence). Trimming stripped 3 bases from V and 7 bases from J, with 15 bases between. CDR3 sequence: CATSSPRRGGEAFF. In DNA, the CDR3 is TGTGCCACCAGCAGTCCCCGGCGGGGCGGTGAAGCTTTCTTT.

The chain carries TRBV28 and TRBJ2-7; 9 bases are a match to TRBD1. There are 16 residues in the CDR3. The V gene end was trimmed by 6 bases and the J gene end by 3 bases; junction bases not matched to a gene: 12. CDR1 is MDHEN and CDR2 is SYDVKM in the germline V gene. CDR3 sequence reads: CASRTRGQGEYYEQYF. The CDR3 nucleotides are TGTGCCAGCAGAACGAGGGGACAGGGAGAATACTACGAGCAGTACTTC.

The gene calls are TRBV4-3 and TRBJ2-6, with D hard to call. V lost 1 base, J lost 1 base, and 17 bases lay in between. This CDR3 is 19 amino acids long. Germline lookup yields CDR1 LGHNA and CDR2 YSLEER. The CDR3: CASSQGEQRRISGANVLTF. DNA of the CDR3: TGCGCCAGCAGCCAAGGAGAACAGCGCCGAATTTCTGGGGCCAACGTCCTGACTTTC.

The rearrangement uses TRBV6-5 and TRBJ2-5, with 7 bases fitting TRBD1. The CDR3 consists of 14 residues. V shed 5 bases and J 5 bases; nucleotides not matched to a gene: 8. The germline V gene has CDR1 MNHEY and CDR2 SVGAGI. The CDR3 spells CASSLQGVGETQYF. In nucleotides, the CDR3 is TGTGCCAGCAGTCTGCAGGGGGTGGGGGAGACCCAGTACTTC.

The J gene is TRBJ2-3, the V gene TRBV9, with D possibly matching TRBD2 (6 bases). Trimming cost V 0 bases and J 2 bases, with 13 bases left between them. Germline CDR1 SGDLS, CDR2 YYNGEE. The CDR3 is 16 amino acids. The CDR3 nucleotides read TGTGCCAGCAGCGTAGAGGGAGGACTAATCACAGATACGCAGTATTTT. It translates to CASSVEGGLITDTQYF. Looking up the rest from reference TRBV9 and TRBJ2-3 gives the full variable domain: DSGVTQTPKHLITATGQRVTLRCSPRSGDLSVYWYQQSLDQGLQFLIQYYNGEERAKGNILERFSAQQFPDLHSELNLSSLELGDSALYFCASSVEGGLITDTQYFGPGTRLTVL.

This clone has only a few counts. The chain combines TRBV5-1 with TRBJ2-1; 11 bases fit TRBD2. Germline loops: CDR1 SGHRS, CDR2 YFSETQ. The CDR3 covers 16 residues. With 4 bases clipped from V and 5 bases from J, the junction kept 8 bases outside the gene matches. In DNA form, the CDR3 reads TGCGCCAGCAGCCCAGATCTAGCGGGGGGTAACAATGAGCAGTTCTTC. Protein product: CASSPDLAGGNNEQFF.

By sample share, this clone is medium-sized (0.01 to 0.1%). This rearrangement joins TRBV14 to TRBJ2-1; D is undetermined. CDR1 is SGHDN, CDR2 FVKESK, per germline. Trimming removed 3 bases at V and 0 bases at J, with 9 bases between. The CDR3 runs to 15 residues. CDR3 amino acids: CASSHHSSSYNEQFF. CDR3 nucleotides: TGTGCCAGCAGCCACCACTCAAGCTCCTACAATGAGCAGTTCTTC.

Here the CDR3 DNA reads TGTGCCAGCAGGTCCGGGACGGAGAACACTGAAGCTTTCTTT. Translation: CASRSGTENTEAFF. The chain is built from TRBV5-6 and TRBJ1-1; D perhaps matches TRBD1 (5 bases). V lost 5 bases and J lost 1, with 12 bases in between. Germline V gene sequence: CDR1 SGHDT, CDR2 YYEEEE. The CDR3 totals 14 residues.

The rearrangement links TRBV11-3 to TRBJ2-7; D unresolved. The CDR3 runs 14 residues. V was trimmed by 5 bases and J by 2 bases, leaving 13 bases between them. The germline V gene encodes CDR1 SGHNT and CDR2 YENEEA. This CDR3 is CASSPTDGTYEQYF. The CDR3 nucleotides read TGTGCCAGCAGCCCGACCGACGGAACCTACGAGCAGTACTTC.

The chain is built from TRBV5-6 and TRBJ1-4; possible D gene TRBD1, 5 bases. CDR1 SGHDT and CDR2 YYEEEE come from the germline V gene. The germline V and J ends were trimmed by 0 bases and 11 bases, with 14 bases remaining between them. This CDR3 region has 14 residues. The CDR3 region is CASSLVGTGEKLFF. DNA for the CDR3: TGTGCCAGCAGCTTGGTAGGGACGGGGGAGAAACTGTTTTTT.

The J gene is TRBJ2-7, the V gene TRBV11-2; the D gene is possibly TRBD2 (6 bases). The germline CDR1 and CDR2 sequences are SGHAT and FQNNGV. The V gene lost 5 bases and the J gene lost 2 bases, with 10 bases spanning the gap. The CDR3 length is 13 residues. CDR3 nucleotides: TGTGCCAGCAGCCCGGGGGTCACCTACGAGCAGTACTTC. The encoded protein is CASSPGVTYEQYF.

V is TRBV7-2 and J is TRBJ2-1; D call uncertain. V was trimmed by 4 bases and J by 0 bases, leaving 10 bases between them. Germline V lookup: CDR1 SGHTA, CDR2 FQGNSA. This CDR3 has 15 amino acids. CDR3 protein: CASSSGRRSYNEQFF. In DNA, the CDR3 is TGTGCCAGCAGCTCAGGACGCCGCTCCTACAATGAGCAGTTCTTC. Together with reference TRBV7-2 and TRBJ2-1, the CDR3 gives the full variable domain: GAGVSQSPSNKVTEKGKDVELRCDPISGHTALYWYRQSLGQGLEFLIYFQGNSAPDKSGLPSDRFSAERTGGSVSTLTIQRTQQEDSAVYLCASSSGRRSYNEQFFGPGTRLTVL.

V and J are TRBV11-2 and TRBJ2-1; D remains ambiguous. Trimming removed 2 bases at V and 0 bases at J, with 8 bases between. Germline assignment: CDR1 SGHAT and CDR2 FQNNGV. This CDR3 has 15 residues. The CDR3 bases are TGTGCCAGCAGCTTACTGGCTAGCTCCTACAATGAGCAGTTCTTC. Its protein is CASSLLASSYNEQFF.

V gene TRBV5-1 combines with J gene TRBJ2-1; D is undetermined. Germline-derived CDR1 and CDR2 are SGHRS and YFSETQ. CDR3 length: 12 residues. V was clipped by 1 base and J by 8 bases, with 7 bases between them. The CDR3 bases are TGCGCCAGCAGCTTGTCAGAGGATGAGCAGTTCTTC. Translating gives CASSLSEDEQFF.

This chain connects TRBV7-3 to TRBJ2-7; D perhaps matches TRBD1 (6 bases). The CDR3 runs 12 residues. V lost 5 bases and J lost 6, with 11 bases in between. Germline lookup yields CDR1 SGHTA and CDR2 FQGTGA. In DNA form, the CDR3 reads TGTGCCAGCAGCCCCGACAGGAGCGAGCAGTACTTC. Its protein is CASSPDRSEQYF.

This clone was detected only once. The chain combines TRBV7-9 with TRBJ2-1; the D gene is possibly TRBD2 (6 bases). Germline lookup yields CDR1 SEHNR and CDR2 FQNEAQ (reference sequence). V was clipped by 5 bases and J by 0 bases, with 14 bases between them. The CDR3 loop spans 16 amino acids. The CDR3 nucleotides read TGTGCCAGCAGCGTTGAGCGGGCTAGCTCCTACAATGAGCAGTTCTTC. Residues: CASSVERASSYNEQFF.

The CDR3 DNA is TGTGCCAGCAGTTACTCGGGTGGGGCAGGGGGCACTGAAGCTTTCTTT. This encodes CASSYSGGAGGTEAFF. The chain uses TRBV6-6 and TRBJ1-1, with 7 positions matching TRBD1. The germline V gene encodes CDR1 MNHNY and CDR2 SVGAGI (reference sequence). The junction had 8 bases not matched to a gene; V was cut back by 0 bases and J by 4 bases. The CDR3 loop spans 16 amino acids.

The chain has TRBV19 and TRBJ1-2; D is unresolved. Between the trimmed V and J ends, which lost 0 bases and 3 bases, there was a span of 11 bases. Germline V gene sequence: CDR1 LNHDA, CDR2 SQIVND (reference sequence). The CDR3 has 15 amino acids. The CDR3 loop is CASSIESGFHYGYTF. In nucleotides, the CDR3 is TGTGCCAGTAGTATAGAAAGTGGCTTCCACTATGGCTACACCTTC.

This clone has just a few counts. The chain has TRBV10-3 and TRBJ2-5; D is perhaps TRBD1 or TRBD2 (5 bases each). CDR1 is ENHRY, CDR2 SYGVKD, per germline. Trimming cost V 9 bases and J 1 base, with 18 bases left between them. The CDR3 runs to 15 residues. The CDR3 DNA sequence: TGTGCCATTGCACCGGGGCTCTCGGCCCAAGAGACCCAGTACTTC. It specifies CAIAPGLSAQETQYF.

This sequence joins TRBV28 and TRBJ2-3; 10 bases are shared with TRBD1. J was trimmed by 3 bases and V by 3 bases; bases with no gene match: 6. Germline values: CDR1 MDHEN, CDR2 SYDVKM. The CDR3 has 16 residues. The CDR3 coding sequence is TGTGCCAGCAGTTTCGAGGGACAGGGGTTGACAGATACGCAGTATTTT. This encodes CASSFEGQGLTDTQYF.

The chain recombines TRBV9 with TRBJ2-1; 9 bases match TRBD1. The germline gives CDR1 SGDLS, CDR2 YYNGEE. With 2 bases clipped from V and 1 base from J, the junction kept 10 bases outside the gene matches. The CDR3 loop spans 18 amino acids. This CDR3 is CASSVSRDRVPSYNEQFF. Here the CDR3 DNA reads TGTGCCAGCAGCGTCTCACGGGACAGGGTCCCATCCTACAATGAGCAGTTCTTC.

By share, this clone counts as medium-sized. The CDR3 sequence: CASSEGDRVYEQYF. As DNA, the CDR3 is TGTGCCAGCAGTGAAGGAGACAGGGTCTACGAGCAGTACTTC. The rearrangement joins TRBV2 to TRBJ2-7, with TRBD1 matching 7 bases. Trimming at V came to 1 base and at J to 3 bases, leaving 3 bases not matched to a gene. Germline assignment: CDR1 SNHLY and CDR2 FYNNEI. This CDR3 has 14 amino acids.

The rearrangement links TRBV2 to TRBJ1-2, with D possibly being TRBD1 (5 bases). V lost 7 bases to trimming and J lost 4 bases, with 19 bases between them. The CDR3 sequence is 15 residues long. Germline CDR1 and CDR2: SNHLY and FYNNEI. CDR3 region: CASTLKRGVAYGYTF. The CDR3 nucleotides read TGTGCCAGCACCCTCAAGCGGGGGGTCGCCTATGGCTACACCTTC.